The TCR beta chain under discussion was sequenced for a study of T cells in Graves' hyperthyroidism and ophthalmopathy. This clonotype was seen many times. Amplified regions were TCR beta CDR3 sequences from RNA transcripts. The HTBI primer set served for first-round RT-PCR of the TCR CDR3. TCRdb re-analysed the multiplex PCR reads in MiXCR, keeping a single row per CDR3 protein. This table holds fewer than 550,000 distinct CDR3 sequences, 15% to 18% found once. Stable Graves' hyperthyroidism denoted no ophthalmopathy progression over 18 months. Patients aged 18 to 65 had newly diagnosed hyperthyroidism of under 2 months' duration. The TCR sequence derives from a woman aged 18-35 years with Graves' hyperthyroidism. What was sequenced was blood.

The chain's CDR3 is CASSEGGPFGEQYF. The CDR3 nucleotides read TGCGCCAGCAGTGAAGGGGGACCCTTCGGCGAGCAGTACTTC. The genes are TRBV10-1 and TRBJ2-7; TRBD1 is a possible D gene (6 bases). Per the germline V gene, CDR1 is WNHNN and CDR2 is SYGVQD (reference sequence). V was shortened by 3 bases and J by 6 bases, with 15 bases between the two germline ends. The length of the CDR3 is 14 residues.